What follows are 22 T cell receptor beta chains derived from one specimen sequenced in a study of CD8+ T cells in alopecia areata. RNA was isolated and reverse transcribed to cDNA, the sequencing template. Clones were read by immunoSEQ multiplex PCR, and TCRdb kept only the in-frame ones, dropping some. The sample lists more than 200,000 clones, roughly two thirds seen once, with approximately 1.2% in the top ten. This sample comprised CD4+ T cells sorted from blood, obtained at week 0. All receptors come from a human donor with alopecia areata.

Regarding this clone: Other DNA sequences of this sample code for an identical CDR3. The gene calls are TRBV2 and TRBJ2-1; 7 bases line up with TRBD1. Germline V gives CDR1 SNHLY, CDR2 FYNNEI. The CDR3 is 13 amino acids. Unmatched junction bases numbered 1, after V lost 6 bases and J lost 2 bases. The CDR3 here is CASRDRTYNEQFF. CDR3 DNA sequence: TGTGCCAGCAGGGACAGGACCTACAATGAGCAGTTCTTC.

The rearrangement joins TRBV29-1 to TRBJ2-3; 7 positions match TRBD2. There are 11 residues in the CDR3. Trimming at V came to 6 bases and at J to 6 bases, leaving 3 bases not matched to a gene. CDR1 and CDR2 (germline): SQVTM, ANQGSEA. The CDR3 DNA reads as TGCAGCGTAGGACTAGGGGATACGCAGTATTTT. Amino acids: CSVGLGDTQYF.

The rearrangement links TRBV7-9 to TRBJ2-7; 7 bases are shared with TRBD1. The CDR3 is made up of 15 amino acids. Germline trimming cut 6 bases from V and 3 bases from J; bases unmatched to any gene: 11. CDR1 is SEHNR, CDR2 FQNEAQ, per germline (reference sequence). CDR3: CASSSYRDRHYEQYF. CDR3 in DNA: TGTGCCAGCAGTTCCTACCGGGACAGACACTACGAGCAGTACTTC.

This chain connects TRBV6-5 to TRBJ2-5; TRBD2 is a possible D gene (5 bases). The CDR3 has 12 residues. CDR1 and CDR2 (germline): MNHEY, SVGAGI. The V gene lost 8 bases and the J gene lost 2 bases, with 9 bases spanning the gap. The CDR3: CASGAGQETQYF. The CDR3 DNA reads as TGTGCCAGCGGTGCGGGTCAAGAGACCCAGTACTTC.

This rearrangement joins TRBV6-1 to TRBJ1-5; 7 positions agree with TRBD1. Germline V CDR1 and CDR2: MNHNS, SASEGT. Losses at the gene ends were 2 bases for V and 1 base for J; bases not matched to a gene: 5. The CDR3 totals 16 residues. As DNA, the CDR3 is TGTGCCAGCAGTGAATTCAGGGGGATCAGCAATCAGCCCCAGCATTTT. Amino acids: CASSEFRGISNQPQHF.

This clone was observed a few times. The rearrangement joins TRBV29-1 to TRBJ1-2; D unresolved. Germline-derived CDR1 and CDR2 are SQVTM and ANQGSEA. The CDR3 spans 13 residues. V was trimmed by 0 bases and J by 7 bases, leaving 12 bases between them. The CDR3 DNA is TGCAGCGTTGAAGACAGGAGGGAAGCTGGCTACACCTTC. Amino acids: CSVEDRREAGYTF.

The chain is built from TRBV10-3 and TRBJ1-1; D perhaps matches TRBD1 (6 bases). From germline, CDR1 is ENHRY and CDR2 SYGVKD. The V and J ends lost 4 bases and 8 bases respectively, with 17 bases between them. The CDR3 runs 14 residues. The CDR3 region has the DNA TGTGCCATCAGTGGAGGGGAAACTCAGGGGGAAGCTTTCTTT. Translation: CAISGGETQGEAFF.

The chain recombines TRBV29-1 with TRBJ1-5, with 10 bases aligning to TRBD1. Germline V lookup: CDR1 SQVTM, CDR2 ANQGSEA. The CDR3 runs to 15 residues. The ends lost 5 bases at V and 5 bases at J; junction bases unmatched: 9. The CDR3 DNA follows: TGCAGCGTTATAGTGACAGGGGGCAAAGATCAGCCCCAGCATTTT. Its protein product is CSVIVTGGKDQPQHF.

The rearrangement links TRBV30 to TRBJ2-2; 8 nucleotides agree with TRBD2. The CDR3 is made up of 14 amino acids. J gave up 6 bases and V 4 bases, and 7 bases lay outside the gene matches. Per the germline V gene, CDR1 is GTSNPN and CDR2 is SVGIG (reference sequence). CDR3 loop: CAWTGLVESGELFF. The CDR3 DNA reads TGTGCCTGGACGGGACTAGTGGAGTCCGGGGAGCTGTTTTTT.

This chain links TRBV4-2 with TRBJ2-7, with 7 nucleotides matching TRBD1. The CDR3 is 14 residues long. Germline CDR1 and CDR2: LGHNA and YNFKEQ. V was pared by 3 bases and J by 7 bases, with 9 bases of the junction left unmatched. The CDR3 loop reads CASSQRQGAREQYF. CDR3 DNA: TGTGCCAGCAGCCAGAGACAGGGAGCCCGGGAGCAGTACTTC.

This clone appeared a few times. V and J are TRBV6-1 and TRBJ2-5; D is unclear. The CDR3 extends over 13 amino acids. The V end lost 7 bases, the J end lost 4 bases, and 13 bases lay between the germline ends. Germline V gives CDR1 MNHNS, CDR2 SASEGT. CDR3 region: CASTVAARETQYF. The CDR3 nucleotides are TGTGCCAGCACGGTAGCTGCAAGAGAGACCCAGTACTTC.

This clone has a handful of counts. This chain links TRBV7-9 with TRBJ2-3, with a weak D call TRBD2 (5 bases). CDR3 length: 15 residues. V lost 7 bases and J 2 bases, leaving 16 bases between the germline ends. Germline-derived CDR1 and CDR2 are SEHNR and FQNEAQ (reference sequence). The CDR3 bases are TGTGCCAGCATGCGGAGCGGCCTTGTCACAGATACGCAGTATTTT. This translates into CASMRSGLVTDTQYF.

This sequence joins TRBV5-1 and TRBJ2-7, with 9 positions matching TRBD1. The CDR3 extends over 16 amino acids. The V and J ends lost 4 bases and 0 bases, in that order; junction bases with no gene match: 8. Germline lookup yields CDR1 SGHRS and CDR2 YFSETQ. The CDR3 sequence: CASSQTQGASSYEQYF. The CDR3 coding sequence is TGCGCCAGCAGCCAAACACAGGGGGCGAGCTCCTACGAGCAGTACTTC.

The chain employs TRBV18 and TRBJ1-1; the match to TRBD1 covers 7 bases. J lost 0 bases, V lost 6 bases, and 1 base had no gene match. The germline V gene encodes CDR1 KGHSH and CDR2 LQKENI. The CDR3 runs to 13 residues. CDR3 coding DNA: TGTGCCAGCTCCGGGACAGTGAACACTGAAGCTTTCTTT. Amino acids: CASSGTVNTEAFF.

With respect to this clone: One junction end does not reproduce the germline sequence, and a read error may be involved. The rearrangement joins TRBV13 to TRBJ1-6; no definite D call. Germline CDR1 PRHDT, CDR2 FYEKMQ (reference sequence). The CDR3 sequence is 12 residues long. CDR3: CASSSNNSPLHF. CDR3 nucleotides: TGTGCCAGCAGCTCCAATAATTCACCCCTCCACTTT. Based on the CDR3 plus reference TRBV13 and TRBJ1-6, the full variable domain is AAGVIQSPRHLIKEKRETATLKCYPIPRHDTVYWYQQGPGQDPQFLISFYEKMQSDKGSIPDRFSAQQFSDYHSELNMSSLELGDSALYFCASSSNNSPLHFGNGTRLTVT.

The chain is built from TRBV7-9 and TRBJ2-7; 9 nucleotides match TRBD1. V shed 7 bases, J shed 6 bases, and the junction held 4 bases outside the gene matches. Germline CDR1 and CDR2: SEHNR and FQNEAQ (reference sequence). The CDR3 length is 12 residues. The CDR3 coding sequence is TGTGCCAGCACCCGACAGGGGGGCGAGCAGTACTTC. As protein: CASTRQGGEQYF.

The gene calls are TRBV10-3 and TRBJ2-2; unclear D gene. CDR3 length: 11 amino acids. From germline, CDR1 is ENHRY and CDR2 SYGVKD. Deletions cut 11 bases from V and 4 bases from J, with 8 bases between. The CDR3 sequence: CAHGRTGELFF. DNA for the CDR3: TGTGCCCACGGGCGCACCGGGGAGCTGTTTTTT.

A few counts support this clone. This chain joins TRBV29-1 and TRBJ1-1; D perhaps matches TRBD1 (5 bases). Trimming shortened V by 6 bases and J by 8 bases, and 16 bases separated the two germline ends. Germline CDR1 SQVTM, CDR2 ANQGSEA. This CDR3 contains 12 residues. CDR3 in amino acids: CSVVNGRGEAFF. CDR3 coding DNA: TGCAGCGTCGTAAACGGGAGGGGAGAAGCTTTCTTT.

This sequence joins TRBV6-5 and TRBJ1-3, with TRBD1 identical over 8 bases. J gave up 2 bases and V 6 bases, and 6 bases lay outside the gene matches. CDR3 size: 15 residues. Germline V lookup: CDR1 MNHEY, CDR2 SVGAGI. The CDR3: CASSRQGLTGNTIYF. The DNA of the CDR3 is TGTGCCAGCAGCCGACAGGGGCTAACTGGAAACACCATATATTTT.

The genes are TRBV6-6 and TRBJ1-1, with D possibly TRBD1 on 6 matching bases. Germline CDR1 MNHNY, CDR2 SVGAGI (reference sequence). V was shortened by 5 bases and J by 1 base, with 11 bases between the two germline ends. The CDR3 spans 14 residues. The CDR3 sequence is CASSGPGANTEAFF. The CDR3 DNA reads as TGTGCCAGCAGTGGTCCGGGGGCGAACACTGAAGCTTTCTTT.

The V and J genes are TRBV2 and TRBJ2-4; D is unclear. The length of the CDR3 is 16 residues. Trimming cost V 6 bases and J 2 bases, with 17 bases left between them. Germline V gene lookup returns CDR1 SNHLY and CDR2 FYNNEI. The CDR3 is CASSGRIGLTKNIQYF. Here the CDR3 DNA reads TGTGCCAGCAGCGGTAGGATAGGGTTGACCAAAAACATTCAGTACTTC.

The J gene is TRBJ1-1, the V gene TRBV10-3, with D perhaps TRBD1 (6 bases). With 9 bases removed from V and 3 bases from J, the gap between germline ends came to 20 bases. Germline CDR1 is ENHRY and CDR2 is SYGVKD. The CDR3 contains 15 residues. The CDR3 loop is CAISSRGGTDTEAFF. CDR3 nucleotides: TGTGCCATATCTTCCAGGGGTGGAACTGACACTGAAGCTTTCTTT.